This T cell receptor beta chain originates from a study of cytomegalovirus exposure and HLA in healthy donors (dated by TCRdb to about 2017). About the investigation overall: According to an earlier analysis of a few hundred of the donors, about 170 million T cells yielded 90 million to 130 million unique TCR beta sequences and about 280 Gb of sequence data. On average, 235,054 unique TCR beta nucleotide sequences were sequenced per donor among several hundred genotyped donors of the cohort, with approximately 18% of those sequences being non-productive. The aim of the study was to test whether cataloging public T cell receptors could identify signatures of past pathogen exposure. HLA typing covered class I and class II loci at four-digit resolution. To predict cytomegalovirus infection status, the study combined high-throughput TCR immunosequencing, statistical association of individual TCRs with disease status, and machine learning. Along with the approximately 700-subject first cohort, a separate validation cohort of over a hundred different subjects was used. A later analysis re-analyzed previously published TCR beta repertoires from 650 to 800 donors and added high-resolution HLA genotyping to study TCR occurrence patterns. An early release that covered some 630 HLA-typed donors contained about 300 gigabases of sequencing data and around 80 million unique TCR sequences. The later analysis used no new phenotypic data to find candidate immune exposures, relying instead on TCR beta sequences and their occurrence across donors. The number of typed donors differed by locus: about 620-640 for A, B, C, DRB1 and DQB1; 500 to 550 for DQA1; about 600 for DPA1; and roughly 470 for DPB1. Every discovery cohort repertoire had been produced on one sequencing platform. The T cell repertoires of about 700 subjects were profiled by immunosequencing and related to cytomegalovirus serostatus. An earlier analysis of around 580 of the donors used high-throughput TCR beta sequencing to judge whether each TCR beta V gene segment behaved as functional or pseudogenic. Four to six DR-DQ haplotypes were handled as single units for association and clustering, since linkage in the cohort was strong. Donor age, sex, ethnicity and CMV serostatus were compiled together with the repertoire data. Genome-wide SNP genotypes for about 65% of the 666 donors were used in a later genetic analysis, which treated that subset as a discovery cohort. The genetic ancestry cluster associated with self-reported Caucasian donors included about four fifths of the approximately 400 genotyped donors. Broader findings and caveats from the paper: A further reported finding was that TCR beta sequences accurately predicted the HLA-A and HLA-B alleles for most subjects in the first cohort. A total of about 150 TCR beta chains were listed by the study as associated with cytomegalovirus. When HLA alleles, especially DR and DQ, strongly co-occurred, attributing TCR associations to individual alleles was difficult. According to a later analysis, TCR association rates differed among HLA loci, with DRB1 alleles showing the most associated TCRs and HLA-C alleles showing the fewest. It was suggested by the authors that the approach could potentially be generalized to other disease states and immunological phenotypes. A later analysis associated roughly 17,000 TCR beta sequences with specific HLA alleles at a false discovery rate of 0.05. Because counts were too low, seventeen rarely observed V segments, including chromosome 9 orphons, were left out of the earlier analysis of about 500 of the donors. Presence/absence analyses assumed roughly uniform sequencing depth across donors, an assumption that may not hold. Only TCR beta chains were sequenced in this cohort, and the absence of alpha or paired-chain data limited detectable features. Correlated functional status among segregating V segments might be attributable to linkage disequilibrium, but an unknown experimental factor could not be ruled out. Most CMV-associated TCR beta chains appeared to be HLA-restricted in a later analysis, and the HLA associations seemed to be driven largely by CMV exposure. The 87-base-pair reads could not distinguish some IMGT-functional V segments, including TRBV6-2 and TRBV6-3, so those segments were excluded. Because HLA typing was unavailable for some donors at each locus, only the typed subset was used in association tests. In both the original and validation cohorts, the classifier was reported to diagnose cytomegalovirus status with high specificity and sensitivity. According to a later genetic analysis, donors in an Asian-associated ancestry cluster had fewer N-insertions in productive TCRs than the approximately 670-donor mean. Across donors, most TCR sequences were observed very rarely, whereas some public TCRs were present in many individuals. According to a later analysis, parvovirus B19, influenza, CMV and Epstein-Barr virus appeared linked to several top co-occurrence clusters. In a later genetic analysis, a missense DCLRE1C variant was associated with V-gene and J-gene trimming of TCR beta chains, and the association was replicated in an independent cohort. In vitro tests confirmed that a few of the cytomegalovirus-associated TCR beta chains recognize cytomegalovirus antigens. A group of highly shared sequence variants was considered likely to be a technical artifact of the sequencing pipeline. In an earlier analysis of about 540 of the donors, most TCR beta V segments were observed in productive rearrangements about 90% or about 30% of the time, broadly matching IMGT annotations. A later analysis found that HLA-associated TCR beta chains were more clonally expanded and had lower generation probabilities than equally common non-associated chains. CMV serostatus was the only immune exposure information available for the cohort.

Between the V and J ends, shortened by 6 bases and 3 bases respectively, the junction contains 11 bases. Measured from the cysteine to the phenylalanine, the CDR3 is 13 residues long. Only CDR3 DNA is held: 39 bases, read in frame from base 1. From the germline V gene, CDR1 is MNHNS and CDR2 is SASEGT. Turning to this clone: What antigen it recognizes has not been identified. Per-nucleotide qualities are absent, and no much larger clonotype sits a single base away.

The cohort comprised some 730 healthy bone marrow donors. All cohort members were sampled while nominally healthy, although unrecorded immune exposures were likely present. The donor was CMV seronegative and belonged to the group of 350 to 400 seronegative cohort members. Each donor provided a peripheral blood sample, and peripheral blood mononuclear cells were used for TCR beta sequencing. The Qiagen DNeasy Blood Extraction Kit was used to extract genomic DNA from the blood cell samples. To prepare the library, the immunoSEQ multiplex PCR assay was applied. A mixture of 60 forward primers for TCR Vbeta segments and 13 reverse primers for TCR Jbeta segments was used in the multiplex PCR. The CDR3 region of rearranged TCR beta genes was amplified from genomic DNA with a multiplex PCR assay. On the Illumina HiSeq System, the amplified TCR beta libraries were sequenced as 87-base-pair reads. Per the authors' processing: In a later analysis, some 80 million unique TCR beta chains were counted across the 690 or so repertoires, and around 10 million of these chains were shared by at least two donors. To remove PCR and sequencing errors, raw reads were error-corrected and collapsed into unique sequences using a nearest-neighbor algorithm that merged closely related sequences. To assign V, D and J gene segments, CDR3 sequences were aligned to IMGT reference sequences. Each retained sequence needed at least a six-nucleotide match to both a V gene segment and a J gene segment. Rearrangements were classified as productive when the CDR3 lacked stop codons and remained in frame with V and J, and all other rearrangements were classified as non-productive. CDR3 was defined by IMGT convention, running from the second conserved V-encoded cysteine to the conserved J-encoded phenylalanine. Sequences without an unambiguous match to a single V gene segment were excluded from the earlier analysis of about 640 of the donors. In an earlier analysis of a few hundred of the donors, a V segment was called functional when productive rearrangements were above 56.7%, and segregating when the standard deviation between donors exceeded 5%. To diagnose cytomegalovirus status from the catalog of TCR beta chain sequences, a statistical classification framework was built. A later analysis assigned V and J genes by comparing TCR nucleotide sequences with IMGT/GENE-DB human TR gene sequences. In a later analysis, CDR3 sequences and most-parsimonious VDJ recombination scenarios were assigned using the TCRdist pipeline. In a later analysis, each TCR beta chain was defined by its CDR3 amino acid sequence together with its V-gene family, and reads without a unique V-gene family were excluded. To address suspected cross-contamination and a sequencing artifact, a later analysis removed around 590 highly shared, low-generation-probability nucleotide sequences. A later analysis calculated a clonal expansion index for each public chain from normalized within-repertoire ranks of inferred template counts. A later analysis computed generation probabilities with a VDJ recombination model fitted to out-of-frame rearrangements, and checked the results against IGoR. In a later analysis, hypergeometric tests were used to score TCR-TCR, TCR-HLA and TCR-CMV co-occurrence, with a repertoire-size bias correction applied to TCR pairs. To estimate false discovery rates, a later analysis permuted the HLA or CMV assignments 20 times. A later analysis grouped co-occurring TCRs with DBSCAN, adding TCRdist sequence similarity when clustering within HLA-allele-positive subsets. For co-occurrence clustering, repertoires with fewer than 30,000 or more than 120,000 public chains were excluded, along with a handful of repertoires with anomalous nucleotide sharing. This immuneACCESS table, as held by TCRdb, lists in-frame sequences with V and J called but not all clones. Of the missing ones, under half trace to an unresolved V gene in checked studies; the others have no known cause. V and J calls and clone size are those listed in that table; D and trimming were worked out from the DNA. In all, the sample holds 150,000 to 200,000 clones, and approximately 80% of those were seen once. The ten largest clones take up approximately 1.8% of the sample.

The chain couples TRBV6-1 to TRBJ1-2, with the D gene too uncertain to name. This clonotype originated in a woman under 40 in good health and CMV-seronegative. The material sequenced was PBMCs. The nucleotides read TGTGCCAGCAGAGAGGGTTTGGACTATGGCTACACCTTC. Translation gives CASREGLDYGYTF.